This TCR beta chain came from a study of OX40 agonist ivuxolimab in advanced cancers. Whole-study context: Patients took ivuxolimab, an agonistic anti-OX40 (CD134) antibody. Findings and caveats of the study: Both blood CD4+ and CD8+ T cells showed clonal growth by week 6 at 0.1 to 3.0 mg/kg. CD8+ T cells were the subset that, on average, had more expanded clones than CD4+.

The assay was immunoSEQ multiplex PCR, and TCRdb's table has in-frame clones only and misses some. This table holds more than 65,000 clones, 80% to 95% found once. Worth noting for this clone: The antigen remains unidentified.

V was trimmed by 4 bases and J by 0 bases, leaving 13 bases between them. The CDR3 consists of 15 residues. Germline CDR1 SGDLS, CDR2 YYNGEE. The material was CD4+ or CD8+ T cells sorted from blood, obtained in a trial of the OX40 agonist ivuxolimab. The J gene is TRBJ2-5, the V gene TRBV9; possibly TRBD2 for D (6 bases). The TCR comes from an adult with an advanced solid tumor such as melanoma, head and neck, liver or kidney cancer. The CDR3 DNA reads TGTGCCAGCAGCTCCCGACTAGGGAACCAAGAGACCCAGTACTTC. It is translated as CASSSRLGNQETQYF.